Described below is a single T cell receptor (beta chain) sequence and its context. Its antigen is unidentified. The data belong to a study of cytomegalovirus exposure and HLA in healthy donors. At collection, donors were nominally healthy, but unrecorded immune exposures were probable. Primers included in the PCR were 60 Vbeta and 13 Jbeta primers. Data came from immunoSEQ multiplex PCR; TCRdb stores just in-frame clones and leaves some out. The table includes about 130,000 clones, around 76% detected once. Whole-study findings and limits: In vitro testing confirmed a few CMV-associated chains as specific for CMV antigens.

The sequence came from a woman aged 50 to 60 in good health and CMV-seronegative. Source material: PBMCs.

The CDR3 protein is CASSIRTSGGVGELFF. DNA for the CDR3: TGTGCCAGTAGTATACGGACTAGCGGAGGGGTCGGGGAGCTGTTTTTT. V and J are TRBV19 and TRBJ2-2; 10 nucleotides line up with TRBD2. The CDR3 consists of 16 residues. Germline V CDR1 and CDR2: LNHDA, SQIVND (reference sequence). J lost 7 bases, V lost 2 bases, and 7 bases had no gene match.